The 17 T cell receptor beta chains given below trace back to one sample, sequenced in a study of blood T cells in healthy people across ages. A second PCR, run for roughly 7 to 11 cycles, used a sample-barcoded 5' primer plus a J-beta primer mix. TCRdb processed the 5' RACE reads anew with MiXCR; each CDR3 protein has one entry. Of 550,000 to 600,000 distinct CDR3 sequences listed, roughly 48% are singletons. The sequenced sample consisted of blood. These TCRs come from an elderly man in good health.

CDR3 nucleotides: TGCGCCAGCAGCGCCGGATATCTCTACGAGCAGTACTTC. Translated: CASSAGYLYEQYF. The chain joins TRBV5-1 to TRBJ2-7; D is uncertain. Per the germline V gene, CDR1 is SGHRS and CDR2 is YFSETQ. The length of the CDR3 is 13 residues. V was clipped by 4 bases and J by 3 bases, with 11 bases between them.

In nucleotides, the CDR3 is TGTGCCAACGTAAATGGAGGTCAAAACAATGAGCAGTACTTC. Translation gives CANVNGGQNNEQYF. J is TRBJ2-7 and V is TRBV6-6, with a weak D call TRBD2 (5 bases). CDR3 size: 14 residues. Between the trimmed V and J ends, which lost 10 bases and 7 bases, there was a span of 23 bases. Germline values: CDR1 MNHNY, CDR2 SVGAGI (reference sequence).

This clonotype occurred a few times. The chain employs TRBV12-3 or TRBV12-4 and TRBJ1-1, with D unresolved. The CDR3 totals 14 residues. Trimming shortened V by 6 bases and J by 5 bases, and 16 bases separated the two germline ends. CDR3 region: CASRPMTMGTEAFF. In nucleotides, the CDR3 is TGTGCCAGCAGACCCATGACCATGGGAACTGAAGCTTTCTTT.

This chain joins TRBV20-1 and TRBJ2-7, with D tentatively TRBD1 or TRBD2 (5 bases each). CDR1 DFQATT and CDR2 SNEGSKA come from the germline V gene (reference sequence). Trimming shortened V by 6 bases and J by 2 bases, and 14 bases separated the two germline ends. The CDR3 has 13 amino acids. This CDR3 reads CSAARDGPYEQYF. CDR3 coding DNA: TGCAGTGCAGCTAGGGACGGACCCTACGAGCAGTACTTC.

The chain has TRBV7-2 and TRBJ2-4; 9 bases line up with TRBD1. TRBJ2-7 explains the end of the DNA better; the J call may be wrong. This CDR3 contains 15 residues. Germline V lookup: CDR1 SGHTA, CDR2 FQGNSA. The CDR3 sequence: CASSLATGTGYEQYF. CDR3 DNA sequence: TGTGCCAGCAGCTTAGCTACCGGGACAGGGTACGAGCAGTACTTC.

The chain joins TRBV6-5 to TRBJ2-3; D may be TRBD1 (7 bases). The CDR3 runs 15 residues. Trimming pared 6 bases from V and 0 bases from J, leaving 13 bases between. Germline V lookup: CDR1 MNHEY, CDR2 SVGAGI. CDR3 in amino acids: CASRSGGQSTDTQYF. The DNA of the CDR3 is TGTGCCAGCAGGTCCGGGGGACAGAGCACAGATACGCAGTATTTT.

This clonotype was seen at least ten times. The chain couples TRBV7-9 to TRBJ2-1; perhaps D is TRBD1 or TRBD2 (5 bases each). Germline-derived CDR1 and CDR2 are SEHNR and FQNEAQ (reference sequence). The V and J ends lost 1 base and 5 bases respectively, with 21 bases between them. The CDR3 contains 18 residues. The CDR3 DNA reads TGTGCCAGCAGCTTAGGGAATTTGGGACGGGTGACAAACAATGAGCAGTTCTTC. It specifies CASSLGNLGRVTNNEQFF.

Regarding this clonotype: A read error may account for a junction end that differs from germline. The chain is built from TRBV7-2 and TRBJ1-1; a possible D gene is TRBD1 (6 bases). The germline CDR1 and CDR2 sequences are SGHTA and FQGNSA. The CDR3 has 13 amino acids. CDR3 amino acids: CASSTGRNTEAFF. DNA for the CDR3: TGCGCCAGCAGTACAGGGAGGAACACTGAAGCTTTCTTT.

The gene calls are TRBV27 and TRBJ2-4; D ambiguous. The length of the CDR3 is 14 residues. The V end lost 5 bases, the J end lost 2 bases, and 10 bases lay between the germline ends. Germline V gene sequence: CDR1 MNHEY, CDR2 SMNVEV (reference sequence). CDR3 nucleotides: TGTGCCAGCAGTCCTCAACGGACCAAAAACATTCAGTACTTC. This encodes CASSPQRTKNIQYF.

This clonotype has only a few counts. The CDR3 bases are TGTGCCAGCAGCCCCCAAGGACTACGCACAGATACGCAGTATTTT. This sequence encodes CASSPQGLRTDTQYF. The V and J genes are TRBV7-2 and TRBJ2-3, with a possible D match to TRBD2 (6 bases). The CDR3 totals 15 residues. Germline V gene sequence: CDR1 SGHTA, CDR2 FQGNSA. Trimming stripped 5 bases from V and 1 base from J, with 13 bases between.

The chain links TRBV5-1 to TRBJ2-5, with D maybe TRBD1 (6 bases). The J call may be mistaken, given a closer DNA end match to TRBJ2-7. The germline CDR1 and CDR2 sequences are SGHRS and YFSETQ. The CDR3 extends over 14 amino acids. DNA for the CDR3: TGCGCCAGCAGCCCACCGGACAGATTTTACGAGCAGTACTTC. This translates into CASSPPDRFYEQYF.

J is TRBJ2-5 and V is TRBV25-1; TRBD2 might be the D (6 bases). Germline V lookup: CDR1 MGHDK, CDR2 SYGVNS. The CDR3 totals 14 residues. The V end lost 2 bases, the J end lost 11 bases, and 18 bases lay between the germline ends. The CDR3 DNA sequence: TGTGCCAGCAGTGAAGCAGGAAGGACGGGGGAGCAGTACTTC. Translating gives CASSEAGRTGEQYF.

To note about this clonotype: A much larger clone lies a single base off, so this may be a read error. The CDR3 nucleotides read TGTGCCAGCAGTGAGCGACCAAGGGACACGGGTGGCACAGATACGCGGTATTTT. Its translation is CASSERPRDTGGTDTRYF. The rearrangement uses TRBV25-1 and TRBJ2-3, with D possibly matching TRBD1 (6 bases). CDR3 size: 18 residues. Germline-derived CDR1 and CDR2 are MGHDK and SYGVNS.

The CDR3 sequence: CAISEEGPETQYF. The CDR3, as DNA: TGTGCCATCAGTGAGGAGGGCCCAGAGACCCAGTACTTC. The V call is TRBV10-3, the J call TRBJ2-5; tentatively, D is TRBD2 (5 bases). V dropped 2 bases and J dropped 4 bases, with 8 bases sitting between them. The CDR3 covers 13 residues. Germline V gene data show CDR1 as ENHRY and CDR2 as SYGVKD.

J is TRBJ2-3 and V is TRBV7-3, with D unclear. The germline V gene has CDR1 SGHTA and CDR2 FQGTGA. This CDR3 contains 14 residues. With 2 bases removed from V and 3 bases from J, the gap between germline ends came to 9 bases. CDR3 DNA: TGTGCCAGCAGCTTAGGACGGCAAACAGATACGCAGTATTTT. Protein sequence: CASSLGRQTDTQYF. The full variable domain, in which reference TRBV7-3 and TRBJ2-3 provide the parts outside the CDR3, is GAGVSQTPSNKVTEKGKYVELRCDPISGHTALYWYRQSLGQGPEFLIYFQGTGAADDSGLPNDRFFAVRPEGSVSTLKIQRTERGDSAVYLCASSLGRQTDTQYFGPGTRLTVL.

The J gene is TRBJ2-5, the V gene TRBV20-1; 7 bases match TRBD1. The CDR3 sequence is 14 residues long. Germline loops: CDR1 DFQATT, CDR2 SNEGSKA (reference sequence). The J segment lost 5 bases and the V segment lost 6 bases, leaving 12 bases of the junction unmatched. The CDR3 region is CSAVSQTGMETQYF. The CDR3 DNA reads as TGCAGTGCCGTGTCGCAGACAGGGATGGAGACCCAGTACTTC.

The rearrangement uses TRBV12-3 or TRBV12-4 and TRBJ2-3, with unresolved D. This CDR3 comprises 14 residues. With 3 bases removed from V and 6 bases from J, the gap between germline ends came to 13 bases. CDR3 sequence (DNA): TGTGCCAGCAGTTTTTCTATGTCCTCGGATACGCAGTATTTT. Translating gives CASSFSMSSDTQYF.